These 18 T cell receptor beta chains share one sample of origin, sequenced in a study of blood T cell repertoires in COVID-19. Assay: immunoSEQ multiplex PCR; the TCRdb copy retains only in-frame clones and omits some. The repertoire holds some 87,000 clones, with about 92% as singletons. Source material: peripheral blood. The receptors were gathered from a woman aged 55 to 70 with active COVID-19.

The chain employs TRBV7-9 and TRBJ1-2; D ambiguous. Between the trimmed V and J ends, which lost 0 bases and 3 bases, there was a span of 8 bases. CDR1 is SEHNR, CDR2 FQNEAQ, per germline (reference sequence). The CDR3 has 14 residues. The CDR3 nucleotides are TGTGCCAGCAGCTTAGCGGTCAGTTACTATGGCTACACCTTC. Translation: CASSLAVSYYGYTF.

As regards this clone: Within the sample, other DNA sequences also encode this same CDR3. This chain joins TRBV5-1 and TRBJ1-1, with 10 bases identical to TRBD1. The trim removed 3 bases at V and 5 bases at J, leaving 7 bases unmatched. This CDR3 region has 15 residues. CDR1 SGHRS and CDR2 YFSETQ come from the germline V gene. CDR3 in DNA: TGCGCCAGCAGCTCGCGGACAGGGGGATATACTGAAGCTTTCTTT. Protein sequence: CASSSRTGGYTEAFF.

V and J are TRBV29-1 and TRBJ2-3; TRBD2 matches at 8 bases. J lost 2 bases, V lost 7 bases, and 11 bases had no gene match. The CDR3 spans 15 residues. CDR1 and CDR2 from the germline V gene are SQVTM and ANQGSEA. Written as DNA, the CDR3 is TGCAGCGCCGGGGATGCGGGAGGAAACACAGATACGCAGTATTTT. Translation gives CSAGDAGGNTDTQYF.

The chain combines TRBV14 with TRBJ2-1, with 8 positions matching TRBD2. From germline, CDR1 is SGHDN and CDR2 FVKESK. CDR3 size: 15 residues. Unmatched junction bases numbered 4, after V lost 4 bases and J lost 2 bases. The CDR3 region is CASSRRTSPYNEQFF. The CDR3 DNA sequence: TGTGCCAGCAGCCGTAGGACTAGCCCCTACAATGAGCAGTTCTTC.

V gene TRBV18 combines with J gene TRBJ2-5; 8 nucleotides line up with TRBD2. J was trimmed by 4 bases and V by 4 bases; bases with no gene match: 8. The CDR3 is made up of 15 amino acids. Germline V CDR1 and CDR2: KGHSH, LQKENI. The CDR3 nucleotides are TGTGCCAGCTCACACGGGGGGGCACGTCTAGAGACCCAGTACTTC. This translates into CASSHGGARLETQYF.

This sequence joins TRBV28 and TRBJ1-1; no clear D. The germline CDR1 and CDR2 sequences are MDHEN and SYDVKM. The CDR3 consists of 13 residues. V was shortened by 6 bases and J by 1 base, with 9 bases between the two germline ends. CDR3 nucleotides: TGTGCCAGCAGCTACCGACAGAACACTGAAGCTTTCTTT. It is translated as CASSYRQNTEAFF.

The chain couples TRBV7-2 to TRBJ1-2; TRBD1 matches at 7 bases. Germline V gives CDR1 SGHTA, CDR2 FQGNSA. Unmatched junction bases numbered 10, after V lost 5 bases and J lost 7 bases. The length of the CDR3 is 14 residues. The CDR3 DNA reads as TGTGCCAGCAGCCCTGACTTGACAGGGTCTGGCTACACCTTC. Its protein is CASSPDLTGSGYTF.

The V call is TRBV25-1, the J call TRBJ2-6; 8 nucleotides match TRBD1. The CDR3 loop spans 15 amino acids. Germline V lookup: CDR1 MGHDK, CDR2 SYGVNS. V lost 4 bases to trimming and J lost 5 bases; unmatched junction nucleotides: 4. The chain's CDR3 is CASSGRQGWANVLTF. The CDR3 region has the DNA TGTGCCAGCAGTGGTAGACAGGGGTGGGCCAACGTCCTGACTTTC.

The CDR3 here is CASSRTGGGNSPLHF. The DNA of the CDR3 is TGTGCCAGCAGCCGGACAGGGGGGGGGAATTCACCCCTCCACTTT. This chain joins TRBV2 and TRBJ1-6, with 10 nucleotides matching TRBD1. Losses at the gene ends were 6 bases for V and 7 bases for J; bases not matched to a gene: 6. The germline V gene encodes CDR1 SNHLY and CDR2 FYNNEI. The length of the CDR3 is 15 residues.

The genes are TRBV6-2 or TRBV6-3 and TRBJ1-5; D gene ambiguous. Germline lookup yields CDR1 MNHEY and CDR2 SVGEGT. Trimming took 5 bases from V and 0 from J, leaving 14 bases between them. The length of the CDR3 is 16 residues. CDR3 region: CASSHPGFNSNQPQHF. The CDR3 nucleotides are TGTGCCAGCAGTCACCCGGGTTTTAATAGCAATCAGCCCCAGCATTTT.

V is TRBV28 and J is TRBJ2-5; D gene ambiguous. The germline V and J ends were trimmed by 6 bases and 5 bases, with 10 bases remaining between them. The germline V gene encodes CDR1 MDHEN and CDR2 SYDVKM. The CDR3 spans 12 residues. DNA of the CDR3: TGTGCCAGCAGCCCCAACGGGGAGACCCAGTACTTC. Translation gives CASSPNGETQYF.

The DNA for the CDR3 is TGTGCCAGCAGTTACGGGACAGGGGCCTACGAGCAGTACTTC. Its translation is CASSYGTGAYEQYF. The V gene is TRBV6-5, the J gene TRBJ2-7; 10 bases match TRBD1. With V trimmed by 2 bases and J by 2 bases, 0 bases remained unmatched. CDR1 is MNHEY, CDR2 SVGAGI, per germline. CDR3 length: 14 amino acids.

This chain links TRBV27 with TRBJ2-7, with 7 bases identical to TRBD1. The trim removed 0 bases at V and 2 bases at J, leaving 7 bases unmatched. The CDR3 loop spans 16 amino acids. CDR1 is MNHEY and CDR2 is SMNVEV in the germline V gene (reference sequence). CDR3 amino acids: CASSLSSRGLTYEQYF. CDR3 in DNA: TGTGCCAGCAGTTTATCCTCCAGGGGGTTGACCTACGAGCAGTACTTC.

The genes are TRBV5-1 and TRBJ1-2; D gene unclear. Trimming pared 0 bases from V and 8 bases from J, leaving 14 bases between. The germline gives CDR1 SGHRS, CDR2 YFSETQ. The CDR3 consists of 14 residues. For the CDR3, the DNA is TGCGCCAGCAGCTTGGGAGGTGACTCTCTGGGCTACACCTTC. Protein sequence: CASSLGGDSLGYTF.

This sequence joins TRBV28 and TRBJ1-5, with 11 bases fitting TRBD1. Germline CDR1 is MDHEN and CDR2 is SYDVKM. The CDR3 has 16 residues. The V segment lost 3 bases and the J segment 6 bases; nucleotides outside the gene matches: 7. In DNA form, the CDR3 reads TGTGCCAGCAGTTTTGGGGACAGGGGGGGTGGTCAGCCCCAGCATTTT. Translation: CASSFGDRGGGQPQHF.

The chain links TRBV6-5 to TRBJ1-2; D uncertain. There are 16 residues in the CDR3. Germline V gene sequence: CDR1 MNHEY, CDR2 SVGAGI. V was shortened by 0 bases and J by 5 bases, with 16 bases between the two germline ends. The CDR3 sequence: CASSYSNTGNVYGYTF. CDR3 bases: TGTGCCAGCAGTTACTCTAACACCGGGAACGTTTATGGCTACACCTTC.

This sequence joins TRBV3-1 (or the pseudogene TRBV3-2) and TRBJ1-2; no clear D. This CDR3 region has 15 residues. Germline CDR1 is LGHDT and CDR2 is YNNKEL (reference sequence). Trimming stripped 0 bases from V and 4 bases from J, with 12 bases between. The CDR3 protein is CASSQDLDSLYGYTF. CDR3 nucleotides: TGTGCCAGCAGCCAAGACCTGGATAGCCTCTATGGCTACACCTTC.

The chain has TRBV10-2 and TRBJ2-2, with 16 bases fitting TRBD2. This CDR3 is 19 amino acids long. The germline V gene has CDR1 WSHSY and CDR2 SAAADI. V trimming: 5 bases; J trimming: 4 bases; junction bases outside the gene matches: 10. The CDR3 DNA sequence: TGCGCCAGCAGTCTAGTCCCGGGACTAGCGGGAGGGGGCACCGGGGAGCTGTTTTTT. Amino acids: CASSLVPGLAGGGTGELFF.